The sequence of this TCR beta chain was determined in a study of blood T cell repertoires in COVID-19. The CDR3 loop spans 15 amino acids. Germline loops: CDR1 MNHEY, CDR2 SVGEGT. V trimming: 6 bases; J trimming: 3 bases; junction bases outside the gene matches: 5. Clones were sequenced by immunoSEQ multiplex PCR, and TCRdb holds only the in-frame ones, with some missing. The sample lists about 400,000 clones, around 92% seen once, with about 1.8% in the top ten. Cohort 3 donors counted as recovered after two negative PCRs, clearance, or resolved symptoms. The sequence came from a woman aged 25 to 39 who had recovered from COVID-19. The chain uses TRBV6-2 or TRBV6-3 and TRBJ2-1; the match to TRBD2 covers 10 bases. Source material: PBMCs or T cells enriched from blood (not recorded which). CDR3 loop: CASSFRLAGYNEQFF. DNA for the CDR3: TGTGCCAGCAGCTTCAGACTAGCGGGCTACAATGAGCAGTTCTTC.